This is a list of T cell receptor beta chains from one sample in a study of shared clonotypes between healthy human individuals. The assay was immunoSEQ multiplex PCR, and TCRdb's table has in-frame clones only and misses some. The sample carries fewer than 400,000 clones, over 65% recorded once. Sample: memory CD4+ T cells sorted from blood. The receptors were gathered from a young man in good health. CDR3s include the opening cysteine and the closing phenylalanine or tryptophan. D genes are given only for firm matches.

v_call d_call cdr3_aa
TRBV28 - CASRTTDYGYTF
TRBV5-5 - CASSLNTEAFF
TRBV6-5 - CATTSRQVYGTIYF
TRBV6-5 - CASRGVQDEKLFF
TRBV11-2 TRBD2 CASSLKVSGSFYNEQFF
TRBV5-4 TRBD1 CASSPGQGDQPQHF
TRBV5-4 - CASSSELRMGPEKLFF
TRBV5-4 TRBD2 CASSFGLAYEQYF
TRBV27 TRBD2 CASTPGLAESTDTQYF
TRBV27 - CASRAFNEKLFF
TRBV5-1 - CASTAQGAEQYF